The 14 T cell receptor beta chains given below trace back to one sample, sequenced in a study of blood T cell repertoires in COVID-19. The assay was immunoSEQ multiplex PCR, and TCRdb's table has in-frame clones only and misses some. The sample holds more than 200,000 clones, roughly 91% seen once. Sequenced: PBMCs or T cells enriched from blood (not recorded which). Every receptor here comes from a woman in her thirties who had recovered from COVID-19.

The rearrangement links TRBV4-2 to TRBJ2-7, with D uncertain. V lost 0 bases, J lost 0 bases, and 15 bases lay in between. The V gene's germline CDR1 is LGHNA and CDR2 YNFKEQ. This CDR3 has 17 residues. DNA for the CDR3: TGTGCCAGCAGCCAAGATTTCCGTAGCCATAGCTCCTACGAGCAGTACTTC. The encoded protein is CASSQDFRSHSSYEQYF.

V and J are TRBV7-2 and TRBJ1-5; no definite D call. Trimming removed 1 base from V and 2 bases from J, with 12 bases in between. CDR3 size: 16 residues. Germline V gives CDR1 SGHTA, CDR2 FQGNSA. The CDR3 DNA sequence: TGTGCCAGCAGCTTAGTGGCGTCGGGTGGCAATCAGCCCCAGCATTTT. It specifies CASSLVASGGNQPQHF.

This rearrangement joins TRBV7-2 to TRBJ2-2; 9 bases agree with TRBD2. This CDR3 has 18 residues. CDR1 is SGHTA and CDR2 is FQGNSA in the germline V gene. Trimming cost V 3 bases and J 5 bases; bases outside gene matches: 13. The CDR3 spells CASSLVLAGVGRTGELFF. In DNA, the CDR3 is TGTGCCAGCAGCTTGGTTTTAGCGGGAGTCGGTCGTACCGGGGAGCTGTTTTTT.

Written as DNA, the CDR3 is TGCAGTGCTAGTTCCAGGGGTAGTTGGAACACTGAAGCTTTCTTT. Translating gives CSASSRGSWNTEAFF. J is TRBJ1-1 and V is TRBV20-1, with a tentative D call TRBD1 (6 bases). V was cut by 3 bases and J by 1 base, with 15 bases left in between. The CDR3 runs to 15 residues. Germline values: CDR1 DFQATT, CDR2 SNEGSKA (reference sequence).

The CDR3 nucleotides are TGTGCCAGCAGTGCGAATCCCGGGACAGGGCAGGAGCTGTTTTTT. Protein sequence: CASSANPGTGQELFF. The chain carries TRBV6-4 and TRBJ2-2, with 9 nucleotides matching TRBD1. The germline V gene encodes CDR1 MRHNA and CDR2 SNTAGT. The CDR3 loop spans 15 amino acids. The J segment lost 10 bases and the V segment lost 4 bases, leaving 10 bases of the junction unmatched.

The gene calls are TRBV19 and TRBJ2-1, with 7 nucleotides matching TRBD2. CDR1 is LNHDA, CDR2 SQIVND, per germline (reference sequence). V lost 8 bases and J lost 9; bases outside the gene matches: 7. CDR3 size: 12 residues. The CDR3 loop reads CASGQRGLEQFF. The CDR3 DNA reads TGTGCCAGTGGGCAGCGGGGCCTTGAGCAGTTCTTC.

For the CDR3, the DNA is TGTGCCAGCAGCTACTCCGGCAAGGGAGATCAGCCCCAGCATTTT. This sequence encodes CASSYSGKGDQPQHF. The chain couples TRBV7-2 to TRBJ1-5; no clear D gene. This CDR3 has 15 residues. The germline V and J ends were trimmed by 4 bases and 5 bases, with 15 bases remaining between them. Germline CDR1 is SGHTA and CDR2 is FQGNSA.

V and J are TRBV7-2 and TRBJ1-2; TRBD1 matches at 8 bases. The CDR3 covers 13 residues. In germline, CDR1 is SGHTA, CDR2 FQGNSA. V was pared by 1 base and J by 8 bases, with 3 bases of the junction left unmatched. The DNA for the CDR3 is TGTGCCAGCAGCTTAGACCCAGGGGGCGGCTACACCTTC. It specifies CASSLDPGGGYTF. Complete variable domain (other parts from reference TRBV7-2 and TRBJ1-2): GAGVSQSPSNKVTEKGKDVELRCDPISGHTALYWYRQSLGQGLEFLIYFQGNSAPDKSGLPSDRFSAERTGGSVSTLTIQRTQQEDSAVYLCASSLDPGGGYTFGSGTRLTVV.

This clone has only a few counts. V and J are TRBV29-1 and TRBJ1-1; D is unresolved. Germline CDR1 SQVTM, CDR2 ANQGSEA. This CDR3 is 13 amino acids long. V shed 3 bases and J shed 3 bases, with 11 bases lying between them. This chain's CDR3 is CSVEVGGYTEAFF. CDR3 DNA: TGCAGCGTTGAGGTGGGAGGGTACACTGAAGCTTTCTTT.

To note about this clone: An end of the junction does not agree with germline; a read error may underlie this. Written as DNA, the CDR3 is TGTGCCACCAGCTTCTGGGACAGGCCGAACACCGGGGAGCTGTTTTTT. Amino acid sequence: CATSFWDRPNTGELFF. This rearrangement joins TRBV11-2 to TRBJ2-2; 8 bases are a match to TRBD1. The CDR3 is made up of 16 amino acids. Germline V gives CDR1 SGHAT, CDR2 FQNNGV.

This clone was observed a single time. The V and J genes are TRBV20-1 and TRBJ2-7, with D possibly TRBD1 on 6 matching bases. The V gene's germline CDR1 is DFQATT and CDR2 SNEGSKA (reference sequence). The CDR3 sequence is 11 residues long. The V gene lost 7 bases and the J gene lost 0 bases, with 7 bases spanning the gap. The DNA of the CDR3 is TGCAGTGGGGACATCTCCTACGAGCAGTACTTC. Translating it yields CSGDISYEQYF.

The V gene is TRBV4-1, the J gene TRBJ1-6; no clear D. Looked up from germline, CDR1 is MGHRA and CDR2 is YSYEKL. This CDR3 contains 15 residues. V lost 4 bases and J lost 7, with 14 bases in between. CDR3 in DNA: TGCGCCAGCAGCCGCGCGGAGATCCGGAATTCACCCCTCCACTTT. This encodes CASSRAEIRNSPLHF.

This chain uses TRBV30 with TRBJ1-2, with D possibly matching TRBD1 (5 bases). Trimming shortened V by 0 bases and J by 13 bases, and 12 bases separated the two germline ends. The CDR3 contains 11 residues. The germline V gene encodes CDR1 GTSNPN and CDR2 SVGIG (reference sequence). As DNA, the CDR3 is TGTGCCTGGAGTGTACAGGCGGCACGCACCTTC. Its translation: CAWSVQAARTF.

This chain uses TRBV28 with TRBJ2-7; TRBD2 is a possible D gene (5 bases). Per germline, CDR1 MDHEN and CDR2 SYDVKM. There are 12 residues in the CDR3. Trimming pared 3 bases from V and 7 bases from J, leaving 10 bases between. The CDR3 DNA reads TGTGCCAGCAGTTTTGGTTCGGGGGAGCAGTACTTC. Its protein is CASSFGSGEQYF.